Listed below are T cell receptor beta chains from one sample, sequenced in a study of cytomegalovirus exposure and HLA in healthy donors. TCRdb's copy holds only in-frame clones and misses some; the assay was immunoSEQ multiplex PCR. Of fewer than 100,000 clones detected, over 65% appear once; the ten largest clones hold about 0.69%. The sequenced sample was PBMCs. Source of these receptors: a woman between 55 and 75 years old in good health and CMV-seronegative. CDR3s include the opening cysteine and the closing phenylalanine or tryptophan. A D gene is named only where the DNA matches it firmly. Clone size is not always given. Where it is, it says once, few, many or a class for expanded clones.

cdr3_nt cdr3_aa cdr3_length v_call d_call clone_size j_call
TGTGCCAGCAGTGTACACCCCGCCCGTACGCAGTATTTT CASSVHPARTQYF 13 TRBV2 NA NA TRBJ2-3
TGTGCCATCAGTCCGGGACAGGCCTACGAGCAGTACTTC CAISPGQAYEQYF 13 TRBV10-3 TRBD1 NA TRBJ2-7
TGTGCCAGCAGCGTAGATCTAGCGGGGGAGACCTACAATGAGCAGTTCTTC CASSVDLAGETYNEQFF 17 TRBV9 TRBD2 NA TRBJ2-1
TGCGCCAGCAGCCAAAATTGGGACGGGACATTCGCCTACGAGCAGTACTTC CASSQNWDGTFAYEQYF 17 TRBV4-3 NA NA TRBJ2-7
TGTGCCTGGAGTTCTCAGGGGAACACTGAAGCTTTCTTT CAWSSQGNTEAFF 13 TRBV30 NA NA TRBJ1-1
TGTGCCAGCAGCTTAGCGCATCGGAAGGGGTATGAGCAGTTCTTC CASSLAHRKGYEQFF 15 TRBV7-2 NA NA TRBJ2-1
TGTGCCAGCAGTGTCCGGGTCACCGGGGAGCTGTTTTTT CASSVRVTGELFF 13 TRBV25-1 NA NA TRBJ2-2
TGTGCCAGTAGTATAGCCGCGGACAGGTCATTCACGGGCCAGCATTTT CASSIAADRSFTGQHF 16 TRBV19 TRBD1 NA TRBJ1-5
TGTGCCACATCTGCGGGAAGGTCTGGGGCCAACGTCCTGACTTTC CATSAGRSGANVLTF 15 TRBV27 NA NA TRBJ2-6
TGTGCCAGCAGCCCTAACAGGGTTGCTAGCGGTTATCAAGAGACCCAGTACTTC CASSPNRVASGYQETQYF 18 TRBV27 NA NA TRBJ2-5
TGTGCCTGGAACGGGGTGGGAACTGACACAGATACGCAGTATTTT CAWNGVGTDTDTQYF 15 TRBV30 NA NA TRBJ2-3
TGTGCCAGTGGACAGGGTCAGCCCCAGCATTTT CASGQGQPQHF 11 TRBV19 TRBD1 few TRBJ1-5
TGCAGCGCTTCGGGACTAGCGGGAACCTACGAGCAGTACTTC CSASGLAGTYEQYF 14 TRBV29-1 TRBD2 NA TRBJ2-7
TGTGCCAGTAGGGAGGGGTACTCGGGGCCCCAGCATTTT CASREGYSGPQHF 13 TRBV19 NA NA TRBJ1-5
TGCGCCAGCAGCCCCGAAGCGGGGAGGGGCTACACCTTC CASSPEAGRGYTF 13 TRBV5-1 NA NA TRBJ1-2
TGTGCCAGCAATCGCCTTACAGGGACCTATGGCTACACCTTC CASNRLTGTYGYTF 14 TRBV28 NA NA TRBJ1-2
TGCGCCAGCAGCCCCGGACAGGGGGTAGGCTACACCTTC CASSPGQGVGYTF 13 TRBV5-1 TRBD1 NA TRBJ1-2
TGTGCCAGCAGGGGGGCCGAAAGCCCTTCCTACGAGCAGTACTTC CASRGAESPSYEQYF 15 TRBV2 NA NA TRBJ2-7
TGTGCCAGCACCCCTGGACAGGATGGGAATCAGCCCCAGCATTTT CASTPGQDGNQPQHF 15 TRBV6-1 TRBD1 NA TRBJ1-5
TGCGCCAGCAGGGGAGGGATCCAAGAGACCCAGTACTTC CASRGGIQETQYF 13 TRBV5-1 TRBD2 NA TRBJ2-5
TGCGCCAGCAGCCTTAGACAGGGAGCGAACAATGAGCAGTTCTTC CASSLRQGANNEQFF 15 TRBV4-1 TRBD1 NA TRBJ2-1
TGCGCCAGCAGCCAGGAGGACAGGGGGTTTCTTGATACGCAGTATTTT CASSQEDRGFLDTQYF 16 TRBV4-3 TRBD1 NA TRBJ2-3
TGCGCCAGCAGCCCTGCCCCGGGAGGGGGGAACATTCAGTACTTC CASSPAPGGGNIQYF 15 TRBV4-3 TRBD2 NA TRBJ2-4
TGTGCCAGCAGTACAGGGGGCACTGAAGCTTTCTTT CASSTGGTEAFF 12 TRBV2 TRBD1 NA TRBJ1-1
TGCGCCAGCAGCCAAGAAAGGGGGCGAGGATTTGAAAAACTGTTTTTT CASSQERGRGFEKLFF 16 TRBV4-3 TRBD1 NA TRBJ1-4
TGTGCCACCAGCAGAGGCCCTGCGGGGGGCACTGAAGCTTTCTTT CATSRGPAGGTEAFF 15 TRBV15 NA NA TRBJ1-1
TGTGCCAGCAGCTTAGGATCCAGAAACTCTGGAAACACCATATATTTT CASSLGSRNSGNTIYF 16 TRBV7-2 NA NA TRBJ1-3
TGTGCCAGCAGTTCCCAATCCGGGACTACCTATACCTACGAGCAGTACTTC CASSSQSGTTYTYEQYF 17 TRBV28 TRBD2 few TRBJ2-7